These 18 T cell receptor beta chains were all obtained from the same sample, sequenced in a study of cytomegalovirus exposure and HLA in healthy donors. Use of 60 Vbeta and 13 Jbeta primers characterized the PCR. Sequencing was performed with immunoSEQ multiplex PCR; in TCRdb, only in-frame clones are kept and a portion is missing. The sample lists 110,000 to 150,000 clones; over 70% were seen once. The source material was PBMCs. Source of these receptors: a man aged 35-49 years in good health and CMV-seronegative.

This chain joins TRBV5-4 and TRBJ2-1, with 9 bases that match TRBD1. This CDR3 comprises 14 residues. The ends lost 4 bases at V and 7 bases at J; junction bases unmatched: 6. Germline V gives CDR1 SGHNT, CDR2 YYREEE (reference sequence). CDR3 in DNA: TGTGCCAGCAGCCTCCGACAGGGGGAGAATGAGCAGTTCTTC. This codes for CASSLRQGENEQFF.

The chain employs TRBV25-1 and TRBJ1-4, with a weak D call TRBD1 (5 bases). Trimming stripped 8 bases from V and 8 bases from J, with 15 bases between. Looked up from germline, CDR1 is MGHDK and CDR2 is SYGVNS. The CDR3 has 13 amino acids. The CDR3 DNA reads TGTGCCAGCCGAAAAAGGGGAGGAGAAAAACTGTTTTTT. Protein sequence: CASRKRGGEKLFF.

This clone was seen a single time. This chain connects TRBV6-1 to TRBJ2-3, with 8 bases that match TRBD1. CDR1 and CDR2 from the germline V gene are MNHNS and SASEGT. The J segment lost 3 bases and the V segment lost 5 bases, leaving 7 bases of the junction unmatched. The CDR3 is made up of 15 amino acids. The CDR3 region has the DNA TGTGCCAGCAGTTCCTTCAGGGGGCAGACAGATACGCAGTATTTT. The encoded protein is CASSSFRGQTDTQYF.

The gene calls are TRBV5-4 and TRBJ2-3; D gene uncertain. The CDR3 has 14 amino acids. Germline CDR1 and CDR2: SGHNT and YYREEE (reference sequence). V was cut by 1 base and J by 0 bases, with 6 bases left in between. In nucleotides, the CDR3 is TGTGCCAGCAGCTTGCCGTCTAGCACAGATACGCAGTATTTT. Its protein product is CASSLPSSTDTQYF.

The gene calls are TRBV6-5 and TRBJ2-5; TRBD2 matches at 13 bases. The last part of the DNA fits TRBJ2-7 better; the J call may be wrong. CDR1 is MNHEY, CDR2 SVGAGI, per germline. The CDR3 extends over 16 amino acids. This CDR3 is CASSSTWTSGGLEQYF. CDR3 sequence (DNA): TGTGCCAGCAGTTCCACTTGGACTAGCGGGGGACTCGAGCAGTACTTC.

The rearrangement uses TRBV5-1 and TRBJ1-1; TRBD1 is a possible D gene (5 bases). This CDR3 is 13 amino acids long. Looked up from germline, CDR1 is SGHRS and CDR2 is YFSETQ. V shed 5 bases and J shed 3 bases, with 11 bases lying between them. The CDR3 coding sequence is TGCGCCAGCAGAACAGACAGAGACACTGAAGCTTTCTTT. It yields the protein CASRTDRDTEAFF.

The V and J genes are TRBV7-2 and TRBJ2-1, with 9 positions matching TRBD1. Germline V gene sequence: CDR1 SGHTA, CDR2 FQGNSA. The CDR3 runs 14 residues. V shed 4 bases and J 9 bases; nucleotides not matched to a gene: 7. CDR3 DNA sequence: TGTGCCAGCAGCTACAGGGGGCTGGCTTTTGAGCAGTTCTTC. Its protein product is CASSYRGLAFEQFF.

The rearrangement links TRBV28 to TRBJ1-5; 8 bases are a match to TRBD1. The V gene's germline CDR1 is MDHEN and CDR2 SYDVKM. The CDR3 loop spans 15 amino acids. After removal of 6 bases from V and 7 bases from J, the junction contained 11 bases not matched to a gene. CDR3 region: CASSHSDRGSQPQHF. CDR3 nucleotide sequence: TGTGCCAGCAGCCATTCAGACAGGGGCAGCCAGCCCCAGCATTTT. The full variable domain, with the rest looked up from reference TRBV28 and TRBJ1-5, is DVKVTQSSRYLVKRTGEKVFLECVQDMDHENMFWYRQDPGLGLRLIYFSYDVKMKEKGDIPEGYSVSREKKERFSLILESASTNQTSMYLCASSHSDRGSQPQHFGDGTRLSIL.

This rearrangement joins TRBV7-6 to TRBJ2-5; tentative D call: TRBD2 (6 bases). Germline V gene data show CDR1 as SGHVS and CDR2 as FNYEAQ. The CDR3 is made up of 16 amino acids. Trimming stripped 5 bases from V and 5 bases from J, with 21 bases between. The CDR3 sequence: CASSRDSRQILETQYF. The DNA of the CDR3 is TGTGCCAGCAGCCGGGACTCCCGACAGATCCTGGAGACCCAGTACTTC.

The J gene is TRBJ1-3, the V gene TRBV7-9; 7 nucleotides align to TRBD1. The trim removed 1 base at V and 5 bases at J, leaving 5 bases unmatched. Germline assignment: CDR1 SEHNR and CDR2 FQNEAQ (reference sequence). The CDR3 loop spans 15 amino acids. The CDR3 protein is CASSLGGQLRNTIYF. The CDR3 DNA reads TGTGCCAGCAGCTTAGGGGGACAGCTTCGAAACACCATATATTTT. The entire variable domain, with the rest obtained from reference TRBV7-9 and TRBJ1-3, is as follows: DTGVSQNPRHKITKRGQNVTFRCDPISEHNRLYWYRQTLGQGPEFLTYFQNEAQLEKSRLLSDRFSAERPKGSFSTLEIQRTEQGDSAMYLCASSLGGQLRNTIYFGEGSWLTVV.

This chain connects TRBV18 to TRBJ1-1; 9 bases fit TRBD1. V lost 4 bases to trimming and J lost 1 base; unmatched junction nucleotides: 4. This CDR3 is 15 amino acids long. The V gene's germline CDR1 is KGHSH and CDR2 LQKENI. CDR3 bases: TGTGCCAGCTCACTACAGGGGGCCGAGAACACTGAAGCTTTCTTT. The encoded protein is CASSLQGAENTEAFF.

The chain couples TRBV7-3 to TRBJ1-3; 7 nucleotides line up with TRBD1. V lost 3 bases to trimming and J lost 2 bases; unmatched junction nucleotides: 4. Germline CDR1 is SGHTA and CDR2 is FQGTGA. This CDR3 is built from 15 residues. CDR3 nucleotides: TGTGCCAGCAGCTTCCAAGGGGGCACTGGAAACACCATATATTTT. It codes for CASSFQGGTGNTIYF.

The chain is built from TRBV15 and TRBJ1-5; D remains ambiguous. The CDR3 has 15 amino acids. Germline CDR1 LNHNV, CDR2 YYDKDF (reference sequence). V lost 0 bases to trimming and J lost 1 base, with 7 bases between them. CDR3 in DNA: TGTGCCACCAGCAGAGAGCAGGCAAGCAATCAGCCCCAGCATTTT. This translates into CATSREQASNQPQHF.

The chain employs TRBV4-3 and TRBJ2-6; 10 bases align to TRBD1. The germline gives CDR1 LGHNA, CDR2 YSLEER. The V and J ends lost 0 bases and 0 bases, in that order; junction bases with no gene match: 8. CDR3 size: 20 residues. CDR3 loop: CASSQDGLWTGGSGANVLTF. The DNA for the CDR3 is TGCGCCAGCAGCCAAGATGGATTATGGACAGGGGGCTCTGGGGCCAACGTCCTGACTTTC.

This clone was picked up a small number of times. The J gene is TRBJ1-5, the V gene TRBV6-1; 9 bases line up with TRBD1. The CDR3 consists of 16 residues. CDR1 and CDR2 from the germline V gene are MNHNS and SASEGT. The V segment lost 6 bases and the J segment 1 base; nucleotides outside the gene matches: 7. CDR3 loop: CASRETGGVSNQPQHF. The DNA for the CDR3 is TGTGCCAGCAGAGAAACAGGGGGCGTCAGCAATCAGCCCCAGCATTTT.

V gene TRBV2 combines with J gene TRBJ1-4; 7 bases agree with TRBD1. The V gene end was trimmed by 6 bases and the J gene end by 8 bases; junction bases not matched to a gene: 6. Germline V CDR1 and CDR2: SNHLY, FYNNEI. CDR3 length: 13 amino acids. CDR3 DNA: TGTGCCAGCAGGAGACAGGGAGAAGAAAAACTGTTTTTT. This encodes CASRRQGEEKLFF.

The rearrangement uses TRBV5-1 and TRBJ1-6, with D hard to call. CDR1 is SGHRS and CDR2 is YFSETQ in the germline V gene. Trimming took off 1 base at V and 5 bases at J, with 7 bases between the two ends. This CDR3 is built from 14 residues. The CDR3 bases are TGCGCCAGCAGCTTGAACAGTGATAATTCACCCCTCCACTTT. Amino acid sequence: CASSLNSDNSPLHF.

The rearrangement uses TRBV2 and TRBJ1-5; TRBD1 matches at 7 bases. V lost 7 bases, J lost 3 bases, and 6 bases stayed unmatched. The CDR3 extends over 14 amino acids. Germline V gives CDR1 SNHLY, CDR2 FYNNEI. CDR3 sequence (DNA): TGTGCCAGCACCACAGACAGGGCCAATCAGCCCCAGCATTTT. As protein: CASTTDRANQPQHF.